The subject of this entry is one T cell receptor beta chain. There are 17 residues in the CDR3. The junction had 18 bases not matched to a gene; V was cut back by 5 bases and J by 8 bases. From germline, CDR1 is MNHEY and CDR2 SMNVEV (reference sequence). Study processing details: From reference gene primer amplification, estimates of nucleated cell counts were derived. Using immunoSEQ multiplex PCR, the repertoire was profiled, and TCRdb retains in-frame clones only, with some absent. That table gives V, J and clone size, and the DNA gave D and trimming. The sample lists around 130,000 clones, approximately 80% occurring once. This sample was taken from a study of blood T cell repertoires in COVID-19. About the research overall: Acute and convalescent COVID-19 samples came from the United States, Italy and Spain. PBMCs, B-cell-depleted T cells, or T cells provided the cDNA or gDNA that made up the material.

The chain has TRBV27 and TRBJ2-1; 7 bases fit TRBD2. This sequence was found in a woman aged 55-69 years with acute or convalescent COVID-19. The sample taken for sequencing was peripheral blood. In DNA, the CDR3 is TGTGCCAGCAGTCCCCTCAGCCTAGCGGTTCGAGGGGATGAGCAGTTCTTC. Translated: CASSPLSLAVRGDEQFF.